This T cell receptor (beta chain) comes out of a study of technical replicates of blood from several donors. The CDR3 is 12 residues long. Losses at the gene ends were 4 bases for V and 7 bases for J; bases not matched to a gene: 4. Per germline, CDR1 SGHTS and CDR2 YDEGEE. Repertoires were generated with immunoSEQ multiplex PCR, while TCRdb's copy carries only in-frame clones and drops some. In the table there are some 78,000 clones, around 94% of which are singletons. The sequenced material came from T cells isolated from PBMCs. The chain recombines TRBV5-8 with TRBJ1-2; 7 nucleotides agree with TRBD1. This TCR derives from a human donor in good health. For the CDR3, the DNA is TGTGCCAGCAGCAAGGGGGCTGGTGGCTACACCTTC. It yields the protein CASSKGAGGYTF.